This is a list of T cell receptor beta chains from one sample in a study of blood T cell repertoires in COVID-19. Measured with immunoSEQ multiplex PCR; TCRdb has only the in-frame clones, and not every one. The sample contains a few hundred thousand clones, around 90% of which appear only once. The specimen was PBMCs or T cells enriched from blood (not recorded which). These receptors came from a man aged 25-45 years in a cohort exposed to, infected with or recovered from COVID-19 (not recorded which). Both conserved end residues are trimmed from each CDR3.

J: TRBJ1-2
V: TRBV5-8
CDR3: ASSHFTTGGTVGYT

J: TRBJ2-5
V: TRBV11-2
CDR3: ASREGSETQY

J: TRBJ1-1
V: TRBV2
CDR3: ASRLGGNTEAF

J: TRBJ2-3
V: TRBV9
CDR3: ASGRGDRNTDTQY

J: TRBJ2-1
V: TRBV5-4
CDR3: AGSGAGSSYNEQF

J: TRBJ1-6
V: TRBV7-9
CDR3: ASSRQYNSPLH

J: TRBJ2-7
V: TRBV2
CDR3: ASSVYTGTYEQY

J: TRBJ2-1
V: TRBV4-2
CDR3: ASSQATGTTYNEQF

J: TRBJ2-7
V: TRBV7-9
CDR3: ASSSAPGQPSSYEQY

J: TRBJ2-3
V: TRBV12-3/TRBV12-4
CDR3: ATMSGRDTQY

J: TRBJ2-2
V: TRBV6-1
CDR3: ASSEVGYTGELF

J: TRBJ2-7
V: TRBV12-3/TRBV12-4
CDR3: ASSQGLEQY

J: TRBJ1-4
V: TRBV19
CDR3: ASSFLQGAGKDEKLF

J: TRBJ2-4
V: TRBV7-9
CDR3: ASSLISGAKNIQY

J: TRBJ2-7
V: TRBV20-1
CDR3: SAHISYEQY

J: TRBJ2-7
V: TRBV10-1
CDR3: ASSDSAGFSYEQY

J: TRBJ2-7
V: TRBV10-1
CDR3: ASTRDRGQRLPYEQY

J: TRBJ2-7
V: TRBV21-1
CDR3: ASSPPGHEQY

J: TRBJ2-7
V: TRBV5-5
CDR3: ASSLSSRPLAGPGEQY

J: TRBJ1-2
V: TRBV5-5
CDR3: ASSLAGVNGYT

J: TRBJ2-1
V: TRBV4-2
CDR3: ASSQGESKQF

J: TRBJ2-3
V: TRBV5-1
CDR3: ASSPQGADTQY

J: TRBJ2-2
V: TRBV7-3
CDR3: ASSLKGRTGANTGELF

J: TRBJ1-5
V: TRBV2
CDR3: ASHRTGNQPQH

J: TRBJ1-2
V: TRBV28
CDR3: ASGTGPGSNYGYT

J: TRBJ2-1
V: TRBV25-1
CDR3: ASSPGTSVHNEQF

J: TRBJ2-5
V: TRBV28
CDR3: ASSLRTGPRRETQY

J: TRBJ2-5
V: TRBV7-9
CDR3: ASSPPSVAGGSETQY

J: TRBJ2-3
V: TRBV28
CDR3: AINDPPRDTQY

J: TRBJ2-7
V: TRBV5-1
CDR3: ASSLAGGQMYEQY

J: TRBJ2-3
V: TRBV7-9
CDR3: ASSSRRQGRLNRTDTQY

J: TRBJ1-4
V: TRBV7-9
CDR3: ASSLSSGGKLF